The entry that follows covers one TCR beta chain sequence. What it binds is not known. Unexposed donor CD4+ T cells date from about 2011-2018, before the COVID-19 pandemic. This entry is derived from a study of CD4 T cells in relation to SARS-CoV-2 and coronaviruses. For the study at large: Crossreactive spike epitopes shared across donors were mapped to their HLA restriction. Findings and caveats of the study: SARS-CoV-2-driven expansion was significantly weaker in crossreactive than monoreactive clones. In approximately 70% of donors, memory CD4+ clonotypes crossrecognized SARS-CoV-2 and at least one common cold coronavirus spike.

Trimming took off 0 bases at V and 0 bases at J, with 7 bases between the two ends. CDR3 size: 15 residues. In germline, CDR1 is SGHRS, CDR2 YFSETQ. Naive and memory CD4+ T cell DNA was deep-sequenced without culture. Method: immunoSEQ multiplex PCR; TCRdb's copy keeps in-frame clones and lacks some. Of about 68,000 clones in the sample, approximately 93% are singletons; the top ten hold 0.2% to 0.25%. The sample was naive CD4+ T cells from PBMCs. Subset given: naive CD4+ T cells isolated by negative enrichment. The origin of this receptor is a human donor in good health. V usage is TRBV5-1 and J usage is TRBJ1-3; D not resolved. The CDR3, as DNA: TGCGCCAGCAGCTTGGGCCAGTTCTCTGGAAACACCATATATTTT. It is translated as CASSLGQFSGNTIYF.